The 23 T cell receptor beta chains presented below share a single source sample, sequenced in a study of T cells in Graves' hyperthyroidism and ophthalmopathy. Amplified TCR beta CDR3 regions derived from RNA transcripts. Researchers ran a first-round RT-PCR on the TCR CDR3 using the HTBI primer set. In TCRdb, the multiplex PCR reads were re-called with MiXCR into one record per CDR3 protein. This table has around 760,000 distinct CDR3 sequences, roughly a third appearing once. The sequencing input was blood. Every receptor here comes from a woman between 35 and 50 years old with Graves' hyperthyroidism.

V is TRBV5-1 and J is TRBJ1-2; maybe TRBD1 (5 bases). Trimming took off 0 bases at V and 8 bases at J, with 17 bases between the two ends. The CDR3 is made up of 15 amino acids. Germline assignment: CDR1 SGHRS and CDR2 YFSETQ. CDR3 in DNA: TGCGCCAGCAGCTTGGTCCCAGGGTTACGAGACGGCTACACCTTC. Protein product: CASSLVPGLRDGYTF.

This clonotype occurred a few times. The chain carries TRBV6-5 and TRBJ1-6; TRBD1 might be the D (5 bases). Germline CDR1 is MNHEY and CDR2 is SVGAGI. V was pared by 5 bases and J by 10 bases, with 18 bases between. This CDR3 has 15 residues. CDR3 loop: CASSRGMGPGSPLHF. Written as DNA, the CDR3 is TGTGCCAGCAGTCGGGGAATGGGGCCCGGGTCACCCCTCCACTTT.

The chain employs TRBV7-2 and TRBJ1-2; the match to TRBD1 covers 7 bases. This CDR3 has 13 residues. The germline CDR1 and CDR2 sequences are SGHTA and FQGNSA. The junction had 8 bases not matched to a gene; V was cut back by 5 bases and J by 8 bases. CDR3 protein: CASSPQGGRGYTF. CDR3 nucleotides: TGTGCCAGCAGCCCGCAGGGGGGCAGGGGCTACACCTTC.

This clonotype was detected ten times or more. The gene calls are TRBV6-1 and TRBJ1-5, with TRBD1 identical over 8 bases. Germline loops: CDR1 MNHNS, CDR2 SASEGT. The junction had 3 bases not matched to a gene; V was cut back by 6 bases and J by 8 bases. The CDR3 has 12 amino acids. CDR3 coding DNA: TGTGCCAGCAGGGCAGGGGGCGAGCCCCAGCATTTT. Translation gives CASRAGGEPQHF.

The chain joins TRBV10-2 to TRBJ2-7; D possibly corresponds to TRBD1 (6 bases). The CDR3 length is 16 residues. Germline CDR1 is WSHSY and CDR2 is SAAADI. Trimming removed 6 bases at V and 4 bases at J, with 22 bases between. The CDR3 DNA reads TGCGCCAGCAGCCGAGCCGGGGCCGGGACATCGTACGAGCAGTACTTC. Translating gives CASSRAGAGTSYEQYF.

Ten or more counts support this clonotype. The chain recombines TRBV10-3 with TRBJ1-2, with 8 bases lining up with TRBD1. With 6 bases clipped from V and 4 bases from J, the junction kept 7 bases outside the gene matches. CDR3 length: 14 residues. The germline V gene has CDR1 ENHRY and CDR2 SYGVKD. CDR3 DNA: TGTGCCATCAGCGACGGACAGGGCTTCTATGGCTACACCTTC. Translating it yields CAISDGQGFYGYTF.

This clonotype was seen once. The CDR3, as DNA: TGTGCCAGTAGTATGGGGCACGAGCAGTACTTC. Translating gives CASSMGHEQYF. This sequence joins TRBV19 and TRBJ2-7; D possibly corresponds to TRBD1 (5 bases). This CDR3 is built from 11 residues. Trimming pared 3 bases from V and 5 bases from J, leaving 5 bases between. CDR1 and CDR2 (germline): LNHDA, SQIVND (reference sequence).

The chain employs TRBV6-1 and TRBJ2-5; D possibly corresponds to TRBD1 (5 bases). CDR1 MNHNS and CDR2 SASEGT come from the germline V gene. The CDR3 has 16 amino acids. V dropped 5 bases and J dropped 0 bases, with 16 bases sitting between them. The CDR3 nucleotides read TGTGCCAGCAGTTTAAGGAGACAGCCGTACCAAGAGACCCAGTACTTC. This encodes CASSLRRQPYQETQYF.

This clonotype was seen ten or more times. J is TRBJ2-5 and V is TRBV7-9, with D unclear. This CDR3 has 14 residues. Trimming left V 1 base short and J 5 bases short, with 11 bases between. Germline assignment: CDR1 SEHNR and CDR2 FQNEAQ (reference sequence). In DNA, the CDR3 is TGTGCCAGCAGCTTAGGCCACAGTTCGGAGACCCAGTACTTC. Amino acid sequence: CASSLGHSSETQYF.

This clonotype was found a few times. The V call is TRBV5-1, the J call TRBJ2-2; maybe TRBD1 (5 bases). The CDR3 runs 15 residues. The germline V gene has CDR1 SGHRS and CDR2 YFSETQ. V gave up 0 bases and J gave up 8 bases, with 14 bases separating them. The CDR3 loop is CASSLGQPLLGELFF. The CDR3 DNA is TGCGCCAGCAGCTTGGGACAGCCTCTATTAGGGGAGCTGTTTTTT.

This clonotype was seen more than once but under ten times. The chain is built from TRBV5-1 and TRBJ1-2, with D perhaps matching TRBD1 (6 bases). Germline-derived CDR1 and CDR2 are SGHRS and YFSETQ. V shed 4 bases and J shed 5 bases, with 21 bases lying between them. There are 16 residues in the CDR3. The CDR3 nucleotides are TGCGCCAGCAGCCGTACGGTGGCGGGGGCAGGATATGGCTACACCTTC. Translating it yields CASSRTVAGAGYGYTF.

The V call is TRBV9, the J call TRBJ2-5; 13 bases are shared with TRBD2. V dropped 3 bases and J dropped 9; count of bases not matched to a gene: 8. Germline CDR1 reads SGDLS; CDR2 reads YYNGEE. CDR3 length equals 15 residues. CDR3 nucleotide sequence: TGTGCCAGCAGCGCAGGGACTAGCGGGGCAAGGGCCCAGTACTTC. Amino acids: CASSAGTSGARAQYF.

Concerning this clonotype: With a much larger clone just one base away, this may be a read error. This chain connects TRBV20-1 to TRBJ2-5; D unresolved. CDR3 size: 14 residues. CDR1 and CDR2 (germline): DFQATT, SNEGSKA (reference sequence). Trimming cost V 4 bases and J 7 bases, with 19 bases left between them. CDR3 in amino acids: CSATTPKSYRTQYF. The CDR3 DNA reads TGCAGTGCTACTACACCTAAATCATATCGGACCCAGTACTTC.

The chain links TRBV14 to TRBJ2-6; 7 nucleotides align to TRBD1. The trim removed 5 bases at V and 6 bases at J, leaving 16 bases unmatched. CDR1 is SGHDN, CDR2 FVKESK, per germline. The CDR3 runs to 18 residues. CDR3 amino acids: CASSLWGTDPLSANVLTF. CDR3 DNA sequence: TGTGCCAGCAGCTTATGGGGGACAGACCCGCTCTCGGCCAACGTCCTGACTTTC.

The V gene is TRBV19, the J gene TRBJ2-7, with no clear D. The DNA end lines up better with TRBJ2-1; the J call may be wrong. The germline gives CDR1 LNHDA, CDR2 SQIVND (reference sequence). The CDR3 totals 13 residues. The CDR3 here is CASTGSLYNEQFF. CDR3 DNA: TGTGCCAGTACGGGCAGCCTTTACAATGAGCAGTTCTTC.

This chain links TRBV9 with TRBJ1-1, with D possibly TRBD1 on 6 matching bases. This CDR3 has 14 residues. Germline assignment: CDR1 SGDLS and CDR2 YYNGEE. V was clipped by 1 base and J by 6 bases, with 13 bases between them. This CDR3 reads CASSVRGAGAEAFF. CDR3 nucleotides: TGTGCCAGCAGCGTACGGGGGGCGGGGGCTGAAGCTTTCTTT.

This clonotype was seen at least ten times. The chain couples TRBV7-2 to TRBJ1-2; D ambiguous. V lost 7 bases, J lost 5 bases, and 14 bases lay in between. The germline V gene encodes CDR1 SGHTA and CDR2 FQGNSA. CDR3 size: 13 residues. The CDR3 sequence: CASTRGVVYGYTF. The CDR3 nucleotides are TGTGCCAGCACCCGAGGAGTGGTGTATGGCTACACCTTC.

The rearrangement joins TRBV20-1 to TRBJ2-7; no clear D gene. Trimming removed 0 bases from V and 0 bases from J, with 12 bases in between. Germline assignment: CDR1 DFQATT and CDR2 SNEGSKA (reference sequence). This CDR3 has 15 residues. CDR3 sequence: CSARDLGLSSYEQYF. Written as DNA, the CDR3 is TGCAGTGCTAGAGATCTGGGCCTGAGCTCCTACGAGCAGTACTTC.

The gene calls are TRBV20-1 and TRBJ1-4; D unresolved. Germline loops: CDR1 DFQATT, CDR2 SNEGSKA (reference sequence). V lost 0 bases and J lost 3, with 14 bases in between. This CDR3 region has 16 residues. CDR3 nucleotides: TGCAGTGCTAGAGATTTCGGCCAAGCCGCTAATGAAAAACTGTTTTTT. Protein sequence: CSARDFGQAANEKLFF.

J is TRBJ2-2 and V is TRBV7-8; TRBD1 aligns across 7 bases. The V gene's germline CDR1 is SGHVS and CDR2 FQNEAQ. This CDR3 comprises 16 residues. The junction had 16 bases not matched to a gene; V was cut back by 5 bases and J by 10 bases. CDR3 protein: CASSADREEVLVELFF. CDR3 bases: TGTGCCAGCAGCGCAGACAGGGAAGAGGTCCTGGTGGAGCTGTTTTTT.

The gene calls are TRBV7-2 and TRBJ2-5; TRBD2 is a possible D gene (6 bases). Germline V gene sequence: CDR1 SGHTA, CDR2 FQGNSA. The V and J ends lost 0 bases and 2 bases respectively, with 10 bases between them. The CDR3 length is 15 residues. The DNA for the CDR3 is TGTGCCAGCAGCTTAGCAGGGAGGTGGCAAGAGACCCAGTACTTC. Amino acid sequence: CASSLAGRWQETQYF.

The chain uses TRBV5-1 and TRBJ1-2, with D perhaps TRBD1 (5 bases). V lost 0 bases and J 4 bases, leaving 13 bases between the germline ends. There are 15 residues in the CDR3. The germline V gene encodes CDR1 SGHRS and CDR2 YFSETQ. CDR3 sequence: CASSLGNRSSYGYTF. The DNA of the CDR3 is TGCGCCAGCAGCTTGGGAAACAGGTCCTCCTATGGCTACACCTTC.

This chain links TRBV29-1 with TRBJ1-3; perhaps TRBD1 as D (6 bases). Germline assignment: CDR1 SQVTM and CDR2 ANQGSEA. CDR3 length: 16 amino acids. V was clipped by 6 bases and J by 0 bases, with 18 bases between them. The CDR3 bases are TGCAGCGTGCGCGACGGGGGGACAAACTCTGGAAACACCATATATTTT. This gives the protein CSVRDGGTNSGNTIYF.